Presented here are 29 T cell receptor beta chains from one specimen sequenced in a study of blood T cell repertoires in COVID-19. The assay was immunoSEQ multiplex PCR, and TCRdb's table has in-frame clones only and misses some. This table has about 140,000 clones, 84% appearing once. Material: PBMCs or T cells enriched from blood (not recorded which). The receptor set was obtained from a woman aged 18-35 years who had been exposed to COVID-19.

In DNA form, the CDR3 reads TGTGCCAGCAGCTCGAGGGTAGCGGGAGTAGGATACAATGAGCAGTTCTTC. Amino acid sequence: CASSSRVAGVGYNEQFF. This rearrangement joins TRBV7-6 to TRBJ2-1; 9 nucleotides agree with TRBD2. The CDR3 spans 17 residues. Germline V CDR1 and CDR2: SGHVS, FNYEAQ. Losses at the gene ends were 4 bases for V and 4 bases for J; bases not matched to a gene: 11.

CDR3 bases: TGTGCCAGCTCACCAGAACCAGGGGGCGCGGAAGGGGCCAACGTCCTGACTTTC. Translating it yields CASSPEPGGAEGANVLTF. This chain joins TRBV18 and TRBJ2-6; 8 bases align to TRBD1. The trim removed 2 bases at V and 4 bases at J, leaving 10 bases unmatched. The CDR3 sequence is 18 residues long. Germline V gene sequence: CDR1 KGHSH, CDR2 LQKENI.

The genes are TRBV6-1 and TRBJ1-1; 7 bases are a match to TRBD1. From germline, CDR1 is MNHNS and CDR2 SASEGT. The CDR3 loop spans 14 amino acids. V shed 3 bases, J shed 4 bases, and the junction held 5 bases outside the gene matches. The CDR3 DNA follows: TGTGCCAGCAGTGATTGGTACAGGGGCACTGAAGCTTTCTTT. Amino acids: CASSDWYRGTEAFF.

This chain connects TRBV4-1 to TRBJ2-5; 10 bases are shared with TRBD2. Trimming removed 7 bases from V and 5 bases from J; junction bases left unmatched: 19. CDR3 length: 18 residues. The germline V gene encodes CDR1 MGHRA and CDR2 YSYEKL. The CDR3 here is CASTEDWVASGSDETQYF. The DNA for the CDR3 is TGCGCCAGCACCGAAGATTGGGTAGCTAGCGGGAGTGATGAGACCCAGTACTTC.

The chain is built from TRBV27 and TRBJ1-4; 7 bases match TRBD1. The germline CDR1 and CDR2 sequences are MNHEY and SMNVEV (reference sequence). The CDR3 totals 14 residues. V shed 5 bases and J 8 bases; nucleotides not matched to a gene: 8. The CDR3 nucleotides are TGTGCCAGCAGTCTCAACAGGGGCGGGGAAAAACTGTTTTTT. It yields the protein CASSLNRGGEKLFF.

At least ten counts were recorded for this clone. CDR3 region: CASSQGGRLGGLNEQFF. The CDR3 DNA is TGCGCCAGCAGCCAAGGCGGGCGTCTGGGGGGTCTCAATGAGCAGTTCTTC. This rearrangement joins TRBV4-1 to TRBJ2-1; TRBD2 might be the D (6 bases). Deletions cut 1 base from V and 6 bases from J, with 19 bases between. The germline gives CDR1 MGHRA, CDR2 YSYEKL. The CDR3 spans 17 residues.

The gene calls are TRBV27 and TRBJ1-1; no definite D call. This CDR3 has 13 amino acids. Germline values: CDR1 MNHEY, CDR2 SMNVEV (reference sequence). V dropped 3 bases and J dropped 4 bases, with 9 bases sitting between them. The CDR3 nucleotides are TGTGCCAGCAGTTTTGTGTCGAGCACTGAAGCTTTCTTT. Protein sequence: CASSFVSSTEAFF.

This chain links TRBV5-1 with TRBJ1-4; TRBD1 matches at 9 bases. Germline-derived CDR1 and CDR2 are SGHRS and YFSETQ. This CDR3 is 14 amino acids long. Trimming removed 0 bases from V and 8 bases from J; junction bases left unmatched: 2. The CDR3 is CASSLGTGVEKLFF. As DNA, the CDR3 is TGCGCCAGCAGCTTGGGGACAGGGGTGGAAAAACTGTTTTTT.

The chain uses TRBV5-5 and TRBJ1-4; D not certain. The CDR3 loop spans 15 amino acids. V was cut by 4 bases and J by 1 base, with 11 bases left in between. The germline gives CDR1 SGHKS, CDR2 YYEKEE (reference sequence). The CDR3 DNA is TGTGCCAGCAGCCGCGCCGGGATAACTAATGAAAAACTGTTTTTT. It yields the protein CASSRAGITNEKLFF.

In nucleotides, the CDR3 is TGTGCCAGCAGTCCTGCCGGGACAGGGAATGAAAAACTGTTTTTT. It specifies CASSPAGTGNEKLFF. The V call is TRBV6-5, the J call TRBJ1-4, with TRBD1 identical over 9 bases. The CDR3 contains 15 residues. Losses at the gene ends were 5 bases for V and 5 bases for J; bases not matched to a gene: 6. Germline V gene data show CDR1 as MNHEY and CDR2 as SVGAGI.

The gene calls are TRBV18 and TRBJ2-4; D is possibly TRBD1 (6 bases). The CDR3 is 13 amino acids. Trimming left V 4 bases short and J 14 bases short, with 18 bases between. Germline-derived CDR1 and CDR2 are KGHSH and LQKENI. CDR3 sequence: CASSQRTDLVKYF. The CDR3 nucleotides read TGTGCCAGCTCACAGAGGACAGACCTAGTTAAGTACTTC.

In its sample, this clone was seen a few times. This rearrangement joins TRBV27 to TRBJ2-5; the D gene is possibly TRBD2 (5 bases). Per germline, CDR1 MNHEY and CDR2 SMNVEV (reference sequence). V lost 2 bases to trimming and J lost 2 bases, with 9 bases between them. This CDR3 spans 14 amino acids. The CDR3 spells CASSLQDSQETQYF. The CDR3 region has the DNA TGTGCCAGCAGTTTACAGGACTCACAAGAGACCCAGTACTTC.

The chain is built from TRBV5-1 and TRBJ2-3; the match to TRBD2 covers 8 bases. V dropped 5 bases and J dropped 4; count of bases not matched to a gene: 6. The CDR3 runs 14 residues. Germline CDR1 SGHRS, CDR2 YFSETQ. CDR3 nucleotide sequence: TGCGCCAGCAGAAAAAGCGGGAGCCCAGATACGCAGTATTTT. As protein: CASRKSGSPDTQYF.

The genes are TRBV3-1 (or the pseudogene TRBV3-2) and TRBJ2-7, with TRBD2 matching 9 bases. This CDR3 contains 19 residues. The trim removed 0 bases at V and 2 bases at J, leaving 14 bases unmatched. The germline V gene encodes CDR1 LGHDT and CDR2 YNNKEL (reference sequence). The CDR3 DNA sequence: TGTGCCAGCAGCCAAGATAGAGGCGGGAGGGCCTCATTCGCCTACGAGCAGTACTTC. Protein product: CASSQDRGGRASFAYEQYF.

This clone was seen once. The chain has TRBV28 and TRBJ2-1, with D possibly matching TRBD2 (6 bases). Trimming took off 2 bases at V and 4 bases at J, with 18 bases between the two ends. From germline, CDR1 is MDHEN and CDR2 SYDVKM. The CDR3 sequence is 17 residues long. This chain's CDR3 is CASSLISWRREYNEQFF. CDR3 sequence (DNA): TGTGCCAGCAGTTTAATCTCTTGGAGGCGGGAATACAATGAGCAGTTCTTC.

The V and J genes are TRBV27 and TRBJ1-1; no definite D call. Germline V lookup: CDR1 MNHEY, CDR2 SMNVEV (reference sequence). CDR3 length: 13 amino acids. The V and J ends lost 5 bases and 4 bases respectively, with 11 bases between them. The CDR3 protein is CASSLATRTEAFF. The CDR3 DNA is TGTGCCAGCAGTCTAGCCACTCGCACTGAAGCTTTCTTT.

This sequence joins TRBV18 and TRBJ2-3, with 8 nucleotides matching TRBD2. Germline lookup yields CDR1 KGHSH and CDR2 LQKENI. V was pared by 1 base and J by 0 bases, with 3 bases of the junction left unmatched. The CDR3 runs 16 residues. CDR3 in DNA: TGTGCCAGCTCACCACTAGCGGGGACTAGCACAGATACGCAGTATTTT. The encoded protein is CASSPLAGTSTDTQYF.

The CDR3 DNA reads as TGTGCCAGTAGTTCGTCGACTAGCGGGAGGGCCGTTGAGCAGTTCTTC. It encodes CASSSSTSGRAVEQFF. V gene TRBV19 combines with J gene TRBJ2-1; 14 nucleotides line up with TRBD2. The CDR3 is made up of 16 amino acids. Trimming cost V 5 bases and J 9 bases; bases outside gene matches: 9. CDR1 LNHDA and CDR2 SQIVND come from the germline V gene (reference sequence).

The V call is TRBV21-1, the J call TRBJ2-3; the table calls TRBD1, which could not be checked here. TRBV21-1 is deemed a pseudogene. The CDR3 runs 17 residues. DNA of the CDR3: TGTGCCAGCAGCAAAGCAGAGGACAGAGCACAGATAGATACGCAGTATTTT. Translated: CASSKAEDRAQIDTQYF.

The chain joins TRBV6-1 to TRBJ1-1; a weak D match, TRBD1 (5 bases). Germline assignment: CDR1 MNHNS and CDR2 SASEGT. Trimming removed 2 bases at V and 4 bases at J, with 14 bases between. The CDR3 runs 15 residues. Here the CDR3 DNA reads TGTGCCAGCAGTGAACAGGGTGGGGTGCTCACTGAAGCTTTCTTT. Residues: CASSEQGGVLTEAFF.

This clone appeared once. The chain recombines TRBV30 with TRBJ1-5, with TRBD1 identical over 8 bases. This CDR3 contains 12 residues. The junction had 6 bases not matched to a gene; V was cut back by 5 bases and J by 9 bases. Germline-derived CDR1 and CDR2 are GTSNPN and SVGIG (reference sequence). CDR3: CAWGQGNWPQHF. The DNA of the CDR3 is TGTGCCTGGGGACAGGGTAACTGGCCCCAGCATTTT.

J is TRBJ1-1 and V is TRBV20-1; 8 positions match TRBD1. The CDR3 is made up of 11 amino acids. The germline V gene has CDR1 DFQATT and CDR2 SNEGSKA (reference sequence). J lost 5 bases, V lost 7 bases, and 3 bases had no gene match. The CDR3 sequence is CSGRGQTEAFF. The CDR3 coding sequence is TGCAGTGGCAGGGGGCAGACTGAAGCTTTCTTT.

V usage is TRBV29-1 and J usage is TRBJ1-2, with 7 bases lining up with TRBD1. The germline V gene has CDR1 SQVTM and CDR2 ANQGSEA. Unmatched junction bases numbered 12, after V lost 6 bases and J lost 8 bases. The CDR3 has 13 amino acids. Here the CDR3 reads CSVSGTDCCGYTF. CDR3 nucleotides: TGCAGCGTCTCCGGGACAGACTGTTGCGGCTACACCTTC.

The chain combines TRBV25-1 with TRBJ1-3; no definite D call. This CDR3 region has 17 residues. Trimming cost V 5 bases and J 0 bases, with 17 bases left between them. Germline V lookup: CDR1 MGHDK, CDR2 SYGVNS. CDR3 region: CASSTPVAVSSGNTIYF. CDR3 sequence (DNA): TGTGCCAGCAGTACCCCTGTGGCGGTGAGCTCTGGAAACACCATATATTTT.

The chain recombines TRBV6-5 with TRBJ1-6; D is possibly TRBD1 (5 bases). The ends were cut back, 6 bases at V and 5 bases at J, with 14 bases in the middle. Germline V gene data show CDR1 as MNHEY and CDR2 as SVGAGI. CDR3 size: 15 residues. In DNA, the CDR3 is TGTGCCAGCAGGGCCCGGGGGGTCAATAATTCACCCCTCCACTTT. Protein sequence: CASRARGVNNSPLHF.

The chain uses TRBV27 and TRBJ1-1; 7 nucleotides line up with TRBD1. In germline, CDR1 is MNHEY, CDR2 SMNVEV (reference sequence). The CDR3 sequence is 12 residues long. Trimming cost V 6 bases and J 4 bases; bases outside gene matches: 2. As DNA, the CDR3 is TGTGCCAGCAGACAGGGGACCACTGAAGCTTTCTTT. Amino acid sequence: CASRQGTTEAFF.

The chain carries TRBV11-2 and TRBJ2-7; TRBD1 aligns across 7 bases. Germline values: CDR1 SGHAT, CDR2 FQNNGV. The J segment lost 2 bases and the V segment lost 5 bases, leaving 3 bases of the junction unmatched. The CDR3 totals 13 residues. The CDR3 region has the DNA TGTGCCAGCAGCACCGGGACAGCCTACGAGCAGTACTTC. It codes for CASSTGTAYEQYF.

The chain recombines TRBV29-1 with TRBJ2-7; D unresolved. The CDR3 extends over 11 amino acids. Trimming pared 5 bases from V and 4 bases from J, leaving 9 bases between. Germline loops: CDR1 SQVTM, CDR2 ANQGSEA. The CDR3 coding sequence is TGCAGCGTTTCTGCGAGTTACGAGCAGTACTTC. Translating gives CSVSASYEQYF.

The chain links TRBV4-1 to TRBJ1-5; 7 nucleotides match TRBD1. CDR3 length: 16 residues. V was pared by 2 bases and J by 6 bases, with 10 bases of the junction left unmatched. Germline V gene sequence: CDR1 MGHRA, CDR2 YSYEKL. In DNA, the CDR3 is TGCGCCAGCAGCCAACACACAGAGGGGGCGGGTCAGCCCCAGCATTTT. Amino acids: CASSQHTEGAGQPQHF.